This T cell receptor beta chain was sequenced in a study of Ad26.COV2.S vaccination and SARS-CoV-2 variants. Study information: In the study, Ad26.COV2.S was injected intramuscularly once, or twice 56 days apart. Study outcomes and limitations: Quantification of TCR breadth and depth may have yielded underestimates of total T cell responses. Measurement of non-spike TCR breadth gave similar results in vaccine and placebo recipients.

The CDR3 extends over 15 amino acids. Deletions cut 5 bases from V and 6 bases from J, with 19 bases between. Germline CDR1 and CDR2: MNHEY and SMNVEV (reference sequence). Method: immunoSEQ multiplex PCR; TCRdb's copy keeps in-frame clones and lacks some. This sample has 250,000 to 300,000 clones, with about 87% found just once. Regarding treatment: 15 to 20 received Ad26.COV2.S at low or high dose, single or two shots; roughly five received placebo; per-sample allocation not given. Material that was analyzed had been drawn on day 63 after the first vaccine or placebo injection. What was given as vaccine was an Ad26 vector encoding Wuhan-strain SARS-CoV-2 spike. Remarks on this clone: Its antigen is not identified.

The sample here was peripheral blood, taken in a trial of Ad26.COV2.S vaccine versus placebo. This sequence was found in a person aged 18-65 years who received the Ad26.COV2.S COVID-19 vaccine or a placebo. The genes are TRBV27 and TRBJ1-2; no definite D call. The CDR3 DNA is TGTGCCAGCAGTCATTCCCATGATTACGTTGATGGCTACACCTTC. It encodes CASSHSHDYVDGYTF.